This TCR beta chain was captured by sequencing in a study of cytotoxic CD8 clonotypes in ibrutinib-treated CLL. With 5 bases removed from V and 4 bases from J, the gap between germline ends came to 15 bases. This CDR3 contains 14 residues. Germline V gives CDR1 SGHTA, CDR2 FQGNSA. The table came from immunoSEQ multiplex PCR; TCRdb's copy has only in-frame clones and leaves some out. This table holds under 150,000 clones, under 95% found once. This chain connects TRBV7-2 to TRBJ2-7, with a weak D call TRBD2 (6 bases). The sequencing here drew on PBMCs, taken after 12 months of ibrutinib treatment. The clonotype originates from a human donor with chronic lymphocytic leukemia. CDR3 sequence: CASSPRLVGYEQYF. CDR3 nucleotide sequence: TGTGCCAGCAGCCCAAGACTAGTTGGGTACGAGCAGTACTTC.